This TCR beta chain emerged from a study of cytomegalovirus exposure and HLA in healthy donors. General observations from the study: It was reported that TCR beta sequences correctly inferred the HLA-A and HLA-B alleles for most subjects. TCR sequences were mostly rare, though some public TCRs occurred in many donors. Among the sequence variants, a highly shared cluster was likely an artifact of sequencing.

The donors comprised healthy bone marrow donors. Germline-derived CDR1 and CDR2 are SGHVS and FQNEAQ. The CDR3 contains 17 residues. The V gene end was trimmed by 7 bases and the J gene end by 4 bases; junction bases not matched to a gene: 9. Researchers ran the PCR with 60 Vbeta and 13 Jbeta primers. Data came from immunoSEQ multiplex PCR; TCRdb stores just in-frame clones and leaves some out. This sample carries about 190,000 clones, approximately 75% of them seen once, and the ten largest clones take approximately 5%. As concerns this clone: The target antigen is unknown.

This chain uses TRBV7-8 with TRBJ2-1; 14 bases line up with TRBD2. The sample consisted of PBMCs. This TCR was recovered from a man under 40 in good health and CMV-seropositive. The CDR3 here is CASMQTSGRAGYNEQFF. CDR3 coding DNA: TGTGCCAGCATGCAGACTAGCGGGAGGGCCGGGTACAATGAGCAGTTCTTC.